This entry lists 14 T cell receptor beta chains sequenced from one sample in a study of shared clonotypes between healthy human individuals. The repertoire was sequenced with immunoSEQ multiplex PCR; TCRdb's copy has only in-frame clones and lacks some. Here the sample spans approximately 95,000 clones, roughly two thirds being singletons. Sequenced material: memory CD8+ T cells sorted from blood. Subset noted: CD45RO+ cells pooled with CCR7-negative TemRA cells. The origin of the receptors is a man aged 25-45 years in good health.

Notes on this clone: Other DNA sequences in this sample translate to the same CDR3. This sequence joins TRBV28 and TRBJ2-7; no clear D. The germline V gene has CDR1 MDHEN and CDR2 SYDVKM. This CDR3 spans 11 amino acids. With 3 bases removed from V and 3 bases from J, the gap between germline ends came to 3 bases. CDR3: CASSFNYEQYF. The DNA for the CDR3 is TGTGCCAGCAGTTTCAACTACGAGCAGTACTTC. Supplemented by reference TRBV28 and TRBJ2-7, the full variable domain reads DVKVTQSSRYLVKRTGEKVFLECVQDMDHENMFWYRQDPGLGLRLIYFSYDVKMKEKGDIPEGYSVSREKKERFSLILESASTNQTSMYLCASSFNYEQYFGPGTRLTVT.

CDR3 nucleotide sequence: TGCGCCAGCAGGGGAGGACAGACCGGGACTAGCGGGAGCAGTGAGCAGTTCTTC. It specifies CASRGGQTGTSGSSEQFF. The chain has TRBV23-1 and TRBJ2-1; 14 nucleotides line up with TRBD2. TRBV23-1 belongs to the ORF category, with a function that is uncertain. V shed 6 bases and J 9 bases; nucleotides not matched to a gene: 16. This CDR3 has 18 residues.

Turning to this clone: A read error may produce the germline difference seen at one junction end. Distinct nucleotide sequences in the sample also encode this CDR3. This chain joins TRBV7-8 and TRBJ1-5; TRBD1 matches at 8 bases. This CDR3 comprises 18 residues. CDR1 and CDR2 (germline): SGHVS, FQNEAQ. The CDR3: CASSLGLTGDLSNQPQHF. The CDR3 DNA is TGTGCCAGCAGCTTGGGGCTGACAGGGGACCTTTCCAATCAGCCCCAACATTTT.

The chain employs TRBV7-8 and TRBJ2-2; the D is unclear. V gave up 0 bases and J gave up 4 bases, with 21 bases separating them. This CDR3 spans 19 amino acids. Germline V lookup: CDR1 SGHVS, CDR2 FQNEAQ. CDR3 sequence reads: CASSLALPHVLTPTGELFF. CDR3 nucleotides: TGTGCCAGCAGCTTAGCCCTCCCCCACGTTCTTACCCCCACCGGGGAGCTGTTTTTT.

The rearrangement uses TRBV10-3 and TRBJ1-1; weak D call: TRBD1 (5 bases). V was shortened by 8 bases and J by 3 bases, with 19 bases between the two germline ends. The CDR3 is 15 amino acids. Germline lookup yields CDR1 ENHRY and CDR2 SYGVKD. This CDR3 reads CAICLSRGWDTEAFF. CDR3 coding DNA: TGTGCCATCTGTCTATCCCGGGGCTGGGACACTGAAGCTTTCTTT.

In regard to this clone: Other DNA sequences of this sample code for an identical CDR3. The chain is built from TRBV29-1 and TRBJ2-1; TRBD2 aligns across 12 bases. CDR1 is SQVTM and CDR2 is ANQGSEA in the germline V gene. The junction had 2 bases not matched to a gene; V was cut back by 1 base and J by 7 bases. The CDR3 has 14 amino acids. In DNA form, the CDR3 reads TGCAGCGTTGAAGGGACTAGCGGGGAAAATGAGCAGTTCTTC. Translating it yields CSVEGTSGENEQFF.

This chain joins TRBV28 and TRBJ1-3; 7 bases map to TRBD1. Losses at the gene ends were 3 bases for V and 0 bases for J; bases not matched to a gene: 8. Germline-derived CDR1 and CDR2 are MDHEN and SYDVKM. The CDR3 loop spans 17 amino acids. CDR3 nucleotides: TGTGCCAGCAGTTTTATATCCGGGACAGTCTCTGGAAACACCATATATTTT. Translation gives CASSFISGTVSGNTIYF.

This clone came up a few times. The rearrangement links TRBV28 to TRBJ1-2; 7 bases fit TRBD1. V was clipped by 2 bases and J by 4 bases; unmatched bases: 4. The CDR3 spans 14 residues. Germline loops: CDR1 MDHEN, CDR2 SYDVKM. The CDR3 DNA follows: TGTGCCAGCAGTTTAACCGGGACAGCCTATGGCTACACCTTC. Translation: CASSLTGTAYGYTF.

This rearrangement joins TRBV19 to TRBJ1-5, with D unresolved. The CDR3 extends over 14 amino acids. V lost 1 base to trimming and J lost 4 bases, with 8 bases between them. Germline V CDR1 and CDR2: LNHDA, SQIVND (reference sequence). The CDR3 DNA reads TGTGCCAGTAGTATAGTCCCTATTAATCAGCCCCAGCATTTT. It encodes CASSIVPINQPQHF.

The chain is built from TRBV13 and TRBJ2-2; TRBD2 matches 9 bases. Looked up from germline, CDR1 is PRHDT and CDR2 is FYEKMQ (reference sequence). CDR3 length equals 18 residues. Germline trimming cut 1 base from V and 2 bases from J; bases unmatched to any gene: 8. The CDR3 reads CASSLEWRTSDNTGELFF. The CDR3 DNA sequence: TGTGCCAGCAGCTTAGAATGGCGGACTAGCGATAACACCGGGGAGCTGTTTTTT. Supplemented by reference TRBV13 and TRBJ2-2, the full variable domain reads AAGVIQSPRHLIKEKRETATLKCYPIPRHDTVYWYQQGPGQDPQFLISFYEKMQSDKGSIPDRFSAQQFSDYHSELNMSSLELGDSALYFCASSLEWRTSDNTGELFFGEGSRLTVL.

The table lists this clone with many counts. V usage is TRBV2 and J usage is TRBJ2-2; D uncertain. CDR1 SNHLY and CDR2 FYNNEI come from the germline V gene. This CDR3 spans 14 amino acids. Trimming took 6 bases from V and 0 from J, leaving 8 bases between them. The CDR3 reads CASSMVTNTGELFF. For the CDR3, the DNA is TGTGCCAGCAGCATGGTGACGAACACCGGGGAGCTGTTTTTT.

In this sample, this clone turned up a few times. This chain connects TRBV19 to TRBJ2-6; 8 nucleotides agree with TRBD1. Looked up from germline, CDR1 is LNHDA and CDR2 is SQIVND (reference sequence). This CDR3 comprises 17 residues. Trimming cost V 6 bases and J 2 bases; bases outside gene matches: 9. The CDR3: CASRPDRGFPGANVLTF. The CDR3 DNA follows: TGTGCCAGTAGGCCCGACAGGGGCTTTCCTGGGGCCAACGTCCTGACTTTC.

This chain connects TRBV13 to TRBJ2-1; 8 bases map to TRBD1. The ends lost 0 bases at V and 9 bases at J; junction bases unmatched: 13. CDR1 and CDR2 (germline): PRHDT, FYEKMQ (reference sequence). CDR3 length: 17 amino acids. CDR3: CASSLGAGQAWAGEQFF. The CDR3 DNA follows: TGTGCCAGCAGCTTAGGGGCGGGACAGGCATGGGCAGGTGAGCAGTTCTTC.

This clone has a handful of counts. The rearrangement joins TRBV4-2 to TRBJ2-3; 10 positions match TRBD2. Germline trimming cut 5 bases from V and 4 bases from J; bases unmatched to any gene: 9. The germline CDR1 and CDR2 sequences are LGHNA and YNFKEQ. The CDR3 covers 16 residues. Here the CDR3 DNA reads TGTGCCAGCAGCAGAAATAGCGGGAGGTTGGCAGATACGCAGTATTTT. Translating it yields CASSRNSGRLADTQYF.